This is a list of T cell receptor beta chains from one sample in a study of T-cell reconstitution after alpha-beta-depleted transplantation in children. Each CDR3 protein gets one entry after TCRdb re-called the PCR reads with MiXCR. The sample has 250,000 to 300,000 distinct CDR3 sequences, almost 10% seen once. Here the sequenced sample was PBMCs from the stem cell graft donor, taken from the stem cell graft. These receptors all come from a human donor who donated a stem cell graft to a child with SCID. Both conserved end residues are part of each CDR3. The order of the fields is CDR3 protein, CDR3 DNA, clone size, CDR3 length, V gene, D gene, J gene. A D gene is named only where the DNA matches it firmly. Clone size is given for some rows only: seen once, a few or many times, or a class if the clone is expanded.

CDR3 protein: CASNPGHSTGELFF; CDR3 DNA: TGTGCCAGCAATCCGGGACACAGCACCGGGGAGCTGTTTTTT; clone size: many; CDR3 length: 14; V gene: TRBV12-3/TRBV12-4; D gene: .; J gene: TRBJ2-2
CDR3 protein: CASSYGGRQGLLAKNIQYF; CDR3 DNA: TGTGCCAGCAGTTACGGGGGAAGGCAGGGGCTACTAGCCAAAAACATTCAGTACTTC; clone size: .; CDR3 length: 19; V gene: TRBV28; D gene: .; J gene: TRBJ2-4
CDR3 protein: CASVARGLGEKLFF; CDR3 DNA: TGTGCCAGCGTGGCTCGGGGGCTTGGGGAAAAACTGTTTTTT; clone size: many; CDR3 length: 14; V gene: TRBV12-3/TRBV12-4; D gene: .; J gene: TRBJ1-4
CDR3 protein: CAISESEVGGYNEQFF; CDR3 DNA: TGTGCCATCAGTGAGTCAGAAGTGGGGGGGTACAATGAGCAGTTCTTC; clone size: .; CDR3 length: 16; V gene: TRBV10-3; D gene: TRBD2; J gene: TRBJ2-1
CDR3 protein: CSAREGEKLFF; CDR3 DNA: TGCAGTGCTAGAGAAGGAGAAAAACTGTTTTTT; clone size: .; CDR3 length: 11; V gene: TRBV20-1; D gene: .; J gene: TRBJ1-4
CDR3 protein: CASSTLAGGTNTGELFF; CDR3 DNA: TGCGCCAGCAGCACACTAGCGGGGGGCACAAACACCGGGGAGCTGTTTTTT; clone size: few; CDR3 length: 17; V gene: TRBV5-1; D gene: TRBD2; J gene: TRBJ2-2
CDR3 protein: CASKAQGNTEAFF; CDR3 DNA: TGCGCCAGCAAAGCACAGGGGAACACTGAAGCTTTCTTT; clone size: few; CDR3 length: 13; V gene: TRBV10-1; D gene: .; J gene: TRBJ1-1
CDR3 protein: CASSPTGTGPTGELFF; CDR3 DNA: TGTGCCAGCAGCCCTACCGGGACAGGGCCCACCGGGGAGCTGTTTTTT; clone size: .; CDR3 length: 16; V gene: TRBV12-3/TRBV12-4; D gene: TRBD1; J gene: TRBJ2-2
CDR3 protein: CATGLSTGSTDTQYF; CDR3 DNA: TGTGCCACCGGCCTGAGTACCGGGAGCACAGATACGCAGTATTTT; clone size: many; CDR3 length: 15; V gene: TRBV10-3; D gene: .; J gene: TRBJ2-3
CDR3 protein: CAISEESADTQYF; CDR3 DNA: TGTGCCATCAGTGAGGAGAGCGCAGATACGCAGTATTTT; clone size: .; CDR3 length: 13; V gene: TRBV10-3; D gene: .; J gene: TRBJ2-3
CDR3 protein: CASSEQPGGFYEQYF; CDR3 DNA: TGTGCCAGCAGTGAACAACCGGGGGGGTTTTACGAGCAGTACTTC; clone size: .; CDR3 length: 15; V gene: TRBV6-1; D gene: TRBD2; J gene: TRBJ2-7
CDR3 protein: CASRSRPGTVHNEQFF; CDR3 DNA: TGCGCCAGCAGATCCCGCCCCGGGACAGTGCACAATGAGCAGTTCTTC; clone size: few; CDR3 length: 16; V gene: TRBV5-1; D gene: TRBD1; J gene: TRBJ2-1
CDR3 protein: CASKKGGSSYNEQFF; CDR3 DNA: TGTGCCAGCAAAAAGGGGGGAAGCTCCTACAATGAGCAGTTCTTC; clone size: .; CDR3 length: 15; V gene: TRBV2; D gene: .; J gene: TRBJ2-1
CDR3 protein: CASSHIRKDEQFF; CDR3 DNA: TGTGCCAGCAGCCATATTCGTAAAGATGAGCAGTTCTTC; clone size: .; CDR3 length: 13; V gene: TRBV3-1; D gene: .; J gene: TRBJ2-1
CDR3 protein: CAIGTSGYNEQFF; CDR3 DNA: TGTGCCATCGGGACTAGCGGGTACAATGAGCAGTTCTTC; clone size: few; CDR3 length: 13; V gene: TRBV10-3; D gene: TRBD2; J gene: TRBJ2-1
CDR3 protein: CASSEALFTGTEAFF; CDR3 DNA: TGCGCCAGCAGTGAGGCACTCTTTACCGGCACTGAAGCTTTCTTT; clone size: few; CDR3 length: 15; V gene: TRBV10-2; D gene: .; J gene: TRBJ1-1
CDR3 protein: CASSNRGRFHEQYF; CDR3 DNA: TGTGCCAGCAGCAACAGGGGGAGATTTCACGAGCAGTACTTC; clone size: .; CDR3 length: 14; V gene: TRBV7-8; D gene: TRBD1; J gene: TRBJ2-7
CDR3 protein: CATDPTPGGNQPQHF; CDR3 DNA: TGTGCCACCGACCCAACCCCAGGGGGCAATCAGCCCCAGCATTTT; clone size: few; CDR3 length: 15; V gene: TRBV2; D gene: .; J gene: TRBJ1-5
CDR3 protein: CASSFIITVMMNTEAFF; CDR3 DNA: TGTGCCAGCAGTTTTATAATCACAGTGATGATGAACACTGAAGCTTTCTTT; clone size: few; CDR3 length: 17; V gene: TRBV12-3/TRBV12-4; D gene: .; J gene: TRBJ1-1
CDR3 protein: CSARDQRRQAYDTGELFF; CDR3 DNA: TGCAGTGCTAGAGATCAGCGTCGGCAGGCGTATGACACCGGGGAGCTGTTTTTT; clone size: .; CDR3 length: 18; V gene: TRBV20-1; D gene: .; J gene: TRBJ2-2
CDR3 protein: CASSLEPGTGAYEQYF; CDR3 DNA: TGCGCCAGCAGCTTGGAGCCCGGGACTGGGGCTTACGAGCAGTACTTC; clone size: few; CDR3 length: 16; V gene: TRBV5-1; D gene: .; J gene: TRBJ2-7
CDR3 protein: CASNGAGQGGETQYF; CDR3 DNA: TGCGCCAGCAACGGAGCGGGACAGGGAGGAGAGACCCAGTACTTC; clone size: .; CDR3 length: 15; V gene: TRBV5-1; D gene: TRBD1; J gene: TRBJ2-5
CDR3 protein: CASTSAGGHEQYF; CDR3 DNA: TGTGCCAGCACCTCGGCAGGGGGCCACGAGCAGTACTTC; clone size: few; CDR3 length: 13; V gene: TRBV27; D gene: TRBD1; J gene: TRBJ2-7
CDR3 protein: CASTATGGLYEQYF; CDR3 DNA: TGTGCCAGCACCGCGACAGGGGGCCTCTACGAGCAGTACTTC; clone size: few; CDR3 length: 14; V gene: TRBV11-2; D gene: TRBD1; J gene: TRBJ2-7
CDR3 protein: CSAVLGLGEQYF; CDR3 DNA: TGCAGTGCTGTACTAGGTTTGGGGGAGCAGTACTTC; clone size: .; CDR3 length: 12; V gene: TRBV20-1; D gene: .; J gene: TRBJ2-7
CDR3 protein: CATSRVLPKKAGELFF; CDR3 DNA: TGTGCCACCAGCAGAGTTCTCCCAAAGAAGGCCGGGGAGCTGTTTTTT; clone size: many; CDR3 length: 16; V gene: TRBV15; D gene: .; J gene: TRBJ2-2
CDR3 protein: CSARVLDGSYEQYF; CDR3 DNA: TGCAGTGCTAGAGTATTAGACGGGTCCTACGAGCAGTACTTC; clone size: .; CDR3 length: 14; V gene: TRBV20-1; D gene: .; J gene: TRBJ2-7
CDR3 protein: CASSYGALYTDTQYF; CDR3 DNA: TGTGCCAGCAGTTACGGAGCGTTGTACACAGATACGCAGTATTTT; clone size: many; CDR3 length: 15; V gene: TRBV6-5; D gene: .; J gene: TRBJ2-3